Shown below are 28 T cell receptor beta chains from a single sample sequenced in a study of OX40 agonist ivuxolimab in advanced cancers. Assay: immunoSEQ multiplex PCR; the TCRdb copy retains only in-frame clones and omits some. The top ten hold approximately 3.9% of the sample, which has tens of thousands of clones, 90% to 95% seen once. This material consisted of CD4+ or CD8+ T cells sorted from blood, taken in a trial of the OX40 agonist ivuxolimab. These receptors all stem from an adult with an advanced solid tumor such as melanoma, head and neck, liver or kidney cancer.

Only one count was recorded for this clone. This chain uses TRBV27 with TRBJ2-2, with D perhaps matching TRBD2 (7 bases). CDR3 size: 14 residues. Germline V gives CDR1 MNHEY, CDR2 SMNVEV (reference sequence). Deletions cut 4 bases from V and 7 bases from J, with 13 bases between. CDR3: CASSSGGPDGELFF. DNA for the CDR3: TGTGCCAGCAGTTCCGGGGGGCCGGACGGGGAGCTGTTTTTT.

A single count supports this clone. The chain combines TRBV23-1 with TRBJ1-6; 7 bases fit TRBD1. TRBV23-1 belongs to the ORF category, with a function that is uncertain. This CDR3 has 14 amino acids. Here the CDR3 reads CDRDGTAINSPLHF. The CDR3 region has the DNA TGCGACCGAGACGGGACAGCAATTAATTCACCCCTCCACTTT.

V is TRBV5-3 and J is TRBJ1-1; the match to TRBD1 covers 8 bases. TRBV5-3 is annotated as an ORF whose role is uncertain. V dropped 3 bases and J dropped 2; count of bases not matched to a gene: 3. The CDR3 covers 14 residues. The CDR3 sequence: CARSCDRGNTEAFF. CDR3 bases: TGTGCCAGAAGCTGCGACAGGGGAAACACTGAAGCTTTCTTT.

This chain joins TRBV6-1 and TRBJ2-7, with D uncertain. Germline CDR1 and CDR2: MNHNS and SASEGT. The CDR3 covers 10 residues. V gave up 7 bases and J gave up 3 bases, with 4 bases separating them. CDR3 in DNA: TGTGCCAGCACTGACTACGAGCAGTACTTC. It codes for CASTDYEQYF.

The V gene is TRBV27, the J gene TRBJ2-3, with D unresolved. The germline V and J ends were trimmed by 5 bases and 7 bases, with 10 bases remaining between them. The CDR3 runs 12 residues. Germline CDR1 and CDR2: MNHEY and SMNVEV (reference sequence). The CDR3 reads CASSPTPHTQYF. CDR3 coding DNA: TGTGCCAGCAGTCCTACTCCGCATACGCAGTATTTT.

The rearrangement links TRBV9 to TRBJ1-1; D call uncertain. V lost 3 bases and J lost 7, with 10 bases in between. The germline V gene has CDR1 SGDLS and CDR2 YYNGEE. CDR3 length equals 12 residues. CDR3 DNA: TGTGCCAGCAGCGGGGGAGGGAATGAAGCTTTCTTT. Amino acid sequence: CASSGGGNEAFF.

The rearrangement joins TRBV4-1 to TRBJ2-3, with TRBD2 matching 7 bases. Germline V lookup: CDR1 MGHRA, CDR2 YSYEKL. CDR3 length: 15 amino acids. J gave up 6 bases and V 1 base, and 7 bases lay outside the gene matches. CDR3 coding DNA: TGCGCCAGCAGCCAAGGGGTCCGGGGAGGGGATACGCAGTATTTT. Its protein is CASSQGVRGGDTQYF.

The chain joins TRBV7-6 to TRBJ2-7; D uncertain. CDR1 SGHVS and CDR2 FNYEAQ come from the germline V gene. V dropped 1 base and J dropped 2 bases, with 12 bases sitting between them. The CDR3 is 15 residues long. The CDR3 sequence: CASSLGVWGAYEQYF. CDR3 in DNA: TGTGCCAGCAGCTTAGGGGTCTGGGGTGCCTACGAGCAGTACTTC. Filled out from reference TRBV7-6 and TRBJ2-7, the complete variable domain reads GAGVSQSPRYKVTKRGQDVALRCDPISGHVSLYWYRQALGQGPEFLTYFNYEAQQDKSGLPNDRFSAERPEGSISTLTIQRTEQRDSAMYRCASSLGVWGAYEQYFGPGTRLTVT.

DNA of the CDR3: TGTGCCACCAGCAGACCGACAGGGGGCGGACCTCAGCCCCAGCATTTT. Amino acids: CATSRPTGGGPQPQHF. J is TRBJ1-5 and V is TRBV15, with TRBD1 matching over 10 bases. Trimming cost V 2 bases and J 6 bases; bases outside gene matches: 7. CDR3 length equals 16 residues. Germline values: CDR1 LNHNV, CDR2 YYDKDF (reference sequence).

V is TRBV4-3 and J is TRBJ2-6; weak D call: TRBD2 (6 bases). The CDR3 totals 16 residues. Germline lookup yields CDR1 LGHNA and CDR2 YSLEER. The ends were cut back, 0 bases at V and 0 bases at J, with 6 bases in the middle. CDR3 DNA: TGCGCCAGCAGCCAAGAAGCGGGCTCTGGGGCCAACGTCCTGACTTTC. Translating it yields CASSQEAGSGANVLTF.

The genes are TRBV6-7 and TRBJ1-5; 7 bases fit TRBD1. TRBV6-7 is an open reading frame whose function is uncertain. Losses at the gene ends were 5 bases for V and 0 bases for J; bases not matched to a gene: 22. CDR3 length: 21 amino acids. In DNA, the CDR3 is TGTGCCAGCAGTCATAAACTGACAGGGCATTCGACCCATTATAGCAATCAGCCCCAGCATTTT. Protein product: CASSHKLTGHSTHYSNQPQHF.

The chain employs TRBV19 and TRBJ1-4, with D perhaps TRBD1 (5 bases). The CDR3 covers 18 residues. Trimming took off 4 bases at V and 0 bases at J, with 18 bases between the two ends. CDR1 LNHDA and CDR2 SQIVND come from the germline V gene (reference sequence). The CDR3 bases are TGTGCCAGTAGTAAATTACAGGCCGGGGTTGCAACTAATGAAAAACTGTTTTTT. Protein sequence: CASSKLQAGVATNEKLFF.

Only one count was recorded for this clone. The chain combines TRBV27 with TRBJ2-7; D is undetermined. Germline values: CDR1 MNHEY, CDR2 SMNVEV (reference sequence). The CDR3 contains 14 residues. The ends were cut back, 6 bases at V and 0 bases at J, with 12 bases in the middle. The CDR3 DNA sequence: TGTGCCAGCAGCTATGGACGCCACTCCTACGAGCAGTACTTC. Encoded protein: CASSYGRHSYEQYF.

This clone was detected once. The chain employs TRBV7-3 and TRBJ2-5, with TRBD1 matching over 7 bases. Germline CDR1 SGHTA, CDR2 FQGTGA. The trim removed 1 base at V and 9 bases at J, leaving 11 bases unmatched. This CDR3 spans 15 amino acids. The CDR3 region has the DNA TGTGCCAGCAGCTTAAACACAGGGGCTGAAGTGGCCCAGTACTTC. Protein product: CASSLNTGAEVAQYF.

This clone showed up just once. The CDR3, as DNA: TGCGCCAGCAGCCATAATACGGGAGTCCCAGAGACCCAGTACTTC. Encoded protein: CASSHNTGVPETQYF. The rearrangement uses TRBV4-1 and TRBJ2-5, with D maybe TRBD2 (6 bases). Between the trimmed V and J ends, which lost 3 bases and 4 bases, there was a span of 15 bases. The CDR3 is 15 amino acids. Germline V gene data show CDR1 as MGHRA and CDR2 as YSYEKL.

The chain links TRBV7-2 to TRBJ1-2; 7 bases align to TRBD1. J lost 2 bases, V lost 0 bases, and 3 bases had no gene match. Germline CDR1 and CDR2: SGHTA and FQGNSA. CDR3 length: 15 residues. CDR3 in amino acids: CASSLAGDRNYGYTF. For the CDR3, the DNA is TGTGCCAGCAGCTTAGCGGGGGACAGAAACTATGGCTACACCTTC.

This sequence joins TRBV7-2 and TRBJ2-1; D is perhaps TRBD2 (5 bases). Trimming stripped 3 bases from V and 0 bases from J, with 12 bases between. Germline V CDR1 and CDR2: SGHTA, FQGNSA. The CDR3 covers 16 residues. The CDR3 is CASSLAWESSYNEQFF. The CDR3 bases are TGTGCCAGCAGCTTGGCGTGGGAGAGCTCCTACAATGAGCAGTTCTTC.

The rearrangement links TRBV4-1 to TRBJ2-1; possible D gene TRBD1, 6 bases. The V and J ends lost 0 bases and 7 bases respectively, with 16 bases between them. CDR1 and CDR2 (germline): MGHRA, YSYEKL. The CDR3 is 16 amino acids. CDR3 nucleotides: TGCGCCAGCAGCCAAGATCGCAGGACAGAGGGGAATGAGCAGTTCTTC. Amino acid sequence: CASSQDRRTEGNEQFF.

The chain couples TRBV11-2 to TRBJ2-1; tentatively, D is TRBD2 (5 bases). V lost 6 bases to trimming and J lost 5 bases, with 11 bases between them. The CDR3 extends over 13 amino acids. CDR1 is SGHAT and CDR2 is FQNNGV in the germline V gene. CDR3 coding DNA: TGTGCCAGCAGTAGCGTATGGGACAATGAGCAGTTCTTC. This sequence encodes CASSSVWDNEQFF.

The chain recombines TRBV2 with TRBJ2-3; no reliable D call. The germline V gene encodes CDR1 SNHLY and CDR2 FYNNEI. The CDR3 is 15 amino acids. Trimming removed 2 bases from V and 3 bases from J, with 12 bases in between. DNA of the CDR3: TGTGCCAGCAGTGAAAGGGTCGATGGTACAGATACGCAGTATTTT. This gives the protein CASSERVDGTDTQYF.

In nucleotides, the CDR3 is TGTGCCAGCTCCGGACAGGGGTCCCAGCCCCAGCATTTT. Translating it yields CASSGQGSQPQHF. The genes are TRBV9 and TRBJ1-5; 9 nucleotides match TRBD1. J gave up 7 bases and V 7 bases, and 6 bases lay outside the gene matches. CDR3 length: 13 amino acids. Germline-derived CDR1 and CDR2 are SGDLS and YYNGEE.

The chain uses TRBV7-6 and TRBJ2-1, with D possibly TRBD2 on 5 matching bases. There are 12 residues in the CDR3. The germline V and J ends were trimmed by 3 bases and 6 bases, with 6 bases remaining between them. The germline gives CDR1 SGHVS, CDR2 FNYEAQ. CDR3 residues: CASSFTSNEQFF. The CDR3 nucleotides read TGTGCCAGCAGCTTCACTAGCAATGAGCAGTTCTTC.

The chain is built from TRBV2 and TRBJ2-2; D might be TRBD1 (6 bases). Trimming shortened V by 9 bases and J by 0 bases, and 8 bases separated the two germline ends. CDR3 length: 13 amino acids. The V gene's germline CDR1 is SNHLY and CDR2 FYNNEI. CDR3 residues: CARQGSNTGELFF. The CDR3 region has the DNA TGTGCCAGACAGGGTTCGAACACCGGGGAGCTGTTTTTT.

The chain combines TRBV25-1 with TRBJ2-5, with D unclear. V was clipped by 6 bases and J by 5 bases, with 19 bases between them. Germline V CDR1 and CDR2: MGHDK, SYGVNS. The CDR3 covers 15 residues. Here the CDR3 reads CASSLKGNPMETQYF. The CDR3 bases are TGTGCCAGCAGCCTCAAGGGAAACCCAATGGAGACCCAGTACTTC. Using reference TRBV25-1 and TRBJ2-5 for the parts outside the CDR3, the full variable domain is EADIYQTPRYLVIGTGKKITLECSQTMGHDKMYWYQQDPGMELHLIHYSYGVNSTEKGDLSSESTVSRIRTEHFPLTLESARPSHTSQYLCASSLKGNPMETQYFGPGTRLLVL.

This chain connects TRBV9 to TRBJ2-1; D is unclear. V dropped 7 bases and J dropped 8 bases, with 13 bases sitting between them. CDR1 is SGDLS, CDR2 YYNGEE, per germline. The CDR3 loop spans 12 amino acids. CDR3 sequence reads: CASGEGWHEQFF. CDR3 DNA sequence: TGTGCCAGCGGTGAAGGGTGGCATGAGCAGTTCTTC. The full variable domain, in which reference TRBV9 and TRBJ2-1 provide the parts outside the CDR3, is DSGVTQTPKHLITATGQRVTLRCSPRSGDLSVYWYQQSLDQGLQFLIQYYNGEERAKGNILERFSAQQFPDLHSELNLSSLELGDSALYFCASGEGWHEQFFGPGTRLTVL.

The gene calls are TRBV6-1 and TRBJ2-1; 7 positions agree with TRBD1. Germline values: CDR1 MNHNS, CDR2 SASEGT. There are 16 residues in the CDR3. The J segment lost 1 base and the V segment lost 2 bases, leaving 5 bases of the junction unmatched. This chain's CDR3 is CASSEFNRGSYNEQFF. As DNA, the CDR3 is TGTGCCAGCAGTGAATTTAACAGGGGTTCCTACAATGAGCAGTTCTTC.

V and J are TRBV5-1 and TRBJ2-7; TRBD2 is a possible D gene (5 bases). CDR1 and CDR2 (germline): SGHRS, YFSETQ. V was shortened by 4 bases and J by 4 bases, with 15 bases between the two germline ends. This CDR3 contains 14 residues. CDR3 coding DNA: TGCGCCAGCAGCCGTGTGGGAGAGCTGTACGAGCAGTACTTC. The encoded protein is CASSRVGELYEQYF.

CDR3 in amino acids: CASSLAGGGYEQYV. For the CDR3, the DNA is TGCGCCAGCAGCTTAGCAGGAGGTGGGTACGAGCAGTACGTC. The gene calls are TRBV5-1 and TRBJ2-7; possibly TRBD2 for D (5 bases). Germline V gene data show CDR1 as SGHRS and CDR2 as YFSETQ. Trimming pared 2 bases from V and 4 bases from J, leaving 13 bases between. This CDR3 has 14 residues.